A single sample is the source of the 17 T cell receptor beta chains below, sequenced in a study of blood T cell repertoires in COVID-19. Clones were sequenced by immunoSEQ multiplex PCR, and TCRdb holds only the in-frame ones, with some missing. This sample has about 210,000 clones, with around 81% found just once. The material sequenced was PBMCs or T cells enriched from blood (not recorded which). The origin of the receptors is a woman between 45 and 60 years old with acute COVID-19.

In its sample, this clone was seen many times. The V call is TRBV12-3 or TRBV12-4, the J call TRBJ1-1; weak D call: TRBD1 (5 bases). The CDR3 has 13 residues. The V end was cut by 6 bases, the J end by 5 bases, with 13 bases between. The CDR3, as DNA: TGTGCCAGCAGCCAAATGGGGGGGACTGAAGCTTTCTTT. Protein: CASSQMGGTEAFF.

The rearrangement links TRBV7-9 to TRBJ1-1; D is unclear. CDR3 length: 16 amino acids. The V end lost 4 bases, the J end lost 1 base, and 16 bases lay between the germline ends. Germline assignment: CDR1 SEHNR and CDR2 FQNEAQ (reference sequence). The chain's CDR3 is CASSSTVPNQNTEAFF. CDR3 nucleotides: TGTGCCAGCAGCTCCACGGTCCCAAACCAGAACACTGAAGCTTTCTTT.

The rearrangement links TRBV5-4 to TRBJ2-7, with TRBD1 matching over 10 bases. V lost 4 bases and J lost 4; bases outside the gene matches: 14. This CDR3 has 17 residues. The germline V gene has CDR1 SGHNT and CDR2 YYREEE (reference sequence). The CDR3 is CASSHTTRTGGLYEQYF. The CDR3 DNA is TGTGCCAGCAGCCACACGACTCGGACAGGGGGACTGTACGAGCAGTACTTC. Filled out from reference TRBV5-4 and TRBJ2-7, the complete variable domain reads ETGVTQSPTHLIKTRGQQVTLRCSSQSGHNTVSWYQQALGQGPQFIFQYYREEENGRGNFPPRFSGLQFPNYSSELNVNALELDDSALYLCASSHTTRTGGLYEQYFGPGTRLTVT.

V is TRBV6-4 and J is TRBJ1-6; 7 bases line up with TRBD1. The CDR3 contains 14 residues. CDR1 MRHNA and CDR2 SNTAGT come from the germline V gene. Trimming removed 8 bases from V and 7 bases from J; junction bases left unmatched: 8. CDR3 in amino acids: CASARQGGNSPLHF. The CDR3 DNA reads TGTGCCAGCGCCCGACAGGGCGGGAATTCACCCCTCCACTTT.

The rearrangement links TRBV24-1 to TRBJ2-7; tentative D call: TRBD1 (5 bases). In germline, CDR1 is KGHDR, CDR2 SFDVKD. This CDR3 contains 15 residues. Trimming took off 3 bases at V and 7 bases at J, with 18 bases between the two ends. The CDR3 spells CATSDPRRQTGEQYF. CDR3 nucleotides: TGTGCCACCAGTGATCCCCGCAGACAGACTGGTGAGCAGTACTTC.

V is TRBV28 and J is TRBJ2-2, with TRBD1 as a possible D gene (5 bases). Germline CDR1 MDHEN, CDR2 SYDVKM. There are 13 residues in the CDR3. V was cut by 6 bases and J by 8 bases, with 13 bases left in between. The CDR3, as DNA: TGTGCCAGCAGCGTAGGGGTTTTGGGGGAGCTGTTTTTT. Its translation: CASSVGVLGELFF.

This clone has only a few counts. The chain is built from TRBV5-1 and TRBJ2-1; 7 bases match TRBD2. Germline V gives CDR1 SGHRS, CDR2 YFSETQ. After removal of 2 bases from V and 5 bases from J, the junction contained 10 bases not matched to a gene. This CDR3 has 16 residues. CDR3 nucleotide sequence: TGCGCCAGCAGCTTTAATTTAAGGCGGGAGAACAATGAGCAGTTCTTC. Translation gives CASSFNLRRENNEQFF.

A remark on this clone: This sequence may be a read error, since a much larger clone differs from it by one base. The chain recombines TRBV11-1 with TRBJ1-1; TRBD1 matches 8 bases. With 1 base clipped from V and 1 base from J, the junction kept 2 bases outside the gene matches. The CDR3 runs to 15 residues. Germline CDR1 is SGHAT and CDR2 is FQDESV (reference sequence). The CDR3 loop reads CASSLGQGTNTEAFF. In DNA, the CDR3 is TGTGCCAGCAGCTTAGGACAGGGGACGAACACTGAAGCTTTCTTT.

The chain combines TRBV6-1 with TRBJ1-2; D is perhaps TRBD1 (6 bases). This CDR3 is built from 13 residues. Germline CDR1 is MNHNS and CDR2 is SASEGT. V lost 2 bases and J 8 bases, leaving 12 bases between the germline ends. As DNA, the CDR3 is TGTGCCAGCAGTGAAAATGGGACACCAGGCTACACCTTC. Translating gives CASSENGTPGYTF.

The J gene is TRBJ2-1, the V gene TRBV27; 10 nucleotides line up with TRBD2. V shed 5 bases and J 4 bases; nucleotides not matched to a gene: 2. Germline V CDR1 and CDR2: MNHEY, SMNVEV (reference sequence). This CDR3 contains 14 residues. CDR3: CASSVLAGYNEQFF. In DNA, the CDR3 is TGTGCCAGCAGTGTACTAGCGGGGTACAATGAGCAGTTCTTC.

The CDR3 DNA reads TGCGCCAGCAGCCCGACTTCCTCGGGGGGGTTCGAAAAACTGTTTTTT. Its translation: CASSPTSSGGFEKLFF. The gene calls are TRBV5-1 and TRBJ1-4, with D possibly TRBD1 on 5 matching bases. Trimming stripped 4 bases from V and 8 bases from J, with 21 bases between. Germline V CDR1 and CDR2: SGHRS, YFSETQ. The CDR3 is made up of 16 amino acids.

This chain links TRBV27 with TRBJ1-6; 7 bases match TRBD1. This CDR3 spans 15 amino acids. V dropped 5 bases and J dropped 8; count of bases not matched to a gene: 9. Germline V gives CDR1 MNHEY, CDR2 SMNVEV (reference sequence). CDR3 sequence (DNA): TGTGCCAGCAGTATAAGACAGGGTAGGGATTCACCCCTCCACTTT. It yields the protein CASSIRQGRDSPLHF.

The CDR3 coding sequence is TGTGCCAGCAGCTTGGAAGGACAGAATGGCTACACCTTC. This sequence encodes CASSLEGQNGYTF. The chain is built from TRBV11-3 and TRBJ1-2; tentatively, D is TRBD1 (6 bases). Germline-derived CDR1 and CDR2 are SGHNT and YENEEA. This CDR3 is built from 13 residues. V lost 3 bases and J 6 bases, leaving 11 bases between the germline ends.

The CDR3 DNA follows: TGTGCCAGCAGCTTGGGAGGTTTGAACACTGAAGCTTTCTTT. It specifies CASSLGGLNTEAFF. The V gene is TRBV5-6, the J gene TRBJ1-1; no definite D call. From germline, CDR1 is SGHDT and CDR2 YYEEEE. The CDR3 is 14 amino acids. V lost 0 bases to trimming and J lost 0 bases, with 6 bases between them.

The V and J genes are TRBV12-3 or TRBV12-4 and TRBJ1-2, with TRBD1 as a possible D gene (6 bases). The CDR3 has 13 amino acids. V shed 5 bases and J shed 3 bases, with 10 bases lying between them. The CDR3 loop is CASSMDRDYGYTF. CDR3 coding DNA: TGTGCCAGCAGTATGGACAGAGACTATGGCTACACCTTC.

This clone came up once. CDR3 sequence (DNA): TGTGCCAGCTCACCAGCTAGGTGGTCTCCTAGCACAGATACGCAGTATTTT. Translation gives CASSPARWSPSTDTQYF. The chain combines TRBV18 with TRBJ2-3, with unresolved D. With 2 bases removed from V and 0 bases from J, the gap between germline ends came to 15 bases. Germline V lookup: CDR1 KGHSH, CDR2 LQKENI. CDR3 length: 17 amino acids.

CDR3 loop: CASSLSWANEKLFF. The CDR3 coding sequence is TGTGCCAGCAGTTTATCTTGGGCGAATGAAAAACTGTTTTTT. V usage is TRBV27 and J usage is TRBJ1-4; D uncertain. Trimming shortened V by 0 bases and J by 5 bases, and 7 bases separated the two germline ends. This CDR3 region has 14 residues. Germline CDR1 MNHEY, CDR2 SMNVEV (reference sequence).